This record looks at one TCR beta chain sequence and its context. What it binds is not known. The table came from immunoSEQ multiplex PCR; TCRdb's copy has only in-frame clones and leaves some out. The repertoire holds approximately 43,000 clones, about 87% seen once, with about a third in the top ten. The data stem from a study of OX40 agonist ivuxolimab in advanced cancers. Whole-study context: Among those treated, three patients had partial responses, one with hepatocellular carcinoma and two with cutaneous melanoma. Study-level points and caveats: Average numbers of expanded clones were greater in CD8+ T cells than in CD4+.

The material was CD4+ or CD8+ T cells sorted from blood, obtained in a trial of the OX40 agonist ivuxolimab. The receptor comes from an adult with an advanced solid tumor such as melanoma, head and neck, liver or kidney cancer.

The CDR3 sequence: CAWSLGTLWYGYTF. The CDR3 nucleotides read TGTGCCTGGAGTTTAGGGACTCTGTGGTATGGCTACACCTTC. The rearrangement joins TRBV30 to TRBJ1-2, with D tentatively TRBD1 (5 bases). The CDR3 has 14 amino acids. Germline assignment: CDR1 GTSNPN and CDR2 SVGIG (reference sequence). The V gene lost 2 bases and the J gene lost 5 bases, with 15 bases spanning the gap.